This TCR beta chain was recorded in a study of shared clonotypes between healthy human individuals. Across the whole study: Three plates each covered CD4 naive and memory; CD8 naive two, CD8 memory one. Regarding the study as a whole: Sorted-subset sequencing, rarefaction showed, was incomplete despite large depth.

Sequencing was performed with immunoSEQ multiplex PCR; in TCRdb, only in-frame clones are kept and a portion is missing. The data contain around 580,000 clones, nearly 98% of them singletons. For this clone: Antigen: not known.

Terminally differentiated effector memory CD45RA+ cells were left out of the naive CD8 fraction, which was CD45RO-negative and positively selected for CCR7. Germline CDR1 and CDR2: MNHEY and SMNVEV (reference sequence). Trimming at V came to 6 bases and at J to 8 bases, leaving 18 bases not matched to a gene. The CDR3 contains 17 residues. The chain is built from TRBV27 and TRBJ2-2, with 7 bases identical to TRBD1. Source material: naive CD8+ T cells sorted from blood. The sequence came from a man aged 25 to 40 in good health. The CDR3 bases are TGTGCCAGCAGAGATGGGCCGACAGGGTTTGGTGTAGGGGAGCTGTTTTTT. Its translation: CASRDGPTGFGVGELFF.